The 28 T cell receptor beta chains presented below share a single source sample, sequenced in a study of cytomegalovirus exposure and HLA in healthy donors. The PCR contained 60 Vbeta and 13 Jbeta primers. The repertoire was sequenced with immunoSEQ multiplex PCR; TCRdb's copy has only in-frame clones and lacks some. The sample consists of around 190,000 clones, 60% to 85% of them appearing once. The sample comprised PBMCs. These receptor sequences come from a man in his forties in good health and CMV-seronegative.

This sequence joins TRBV18 and TRBJ1-3, with D unclear. The CDR3 has 15 residues. Germline CDR1 and CDR2: KGHSH and LQKENI. Trimming cost V 0 bases and J 1 base, with 7 bases left between them. CDR3 sequence: CASSPPMTSGNTIYF. For the CDR3, the DNA is TGTGCCAGCTCACCACCCATGACTTCTGGAAACACCATATATTTT.

J is TRBJ1-1 and V is TRBV21-1; TRBD1, the table's D call, was not compared with the DNA. TRBV21-1 is described as a pseudogene. The CDR3 is made up of 15 amino acids. CDR3 in DNA: TGTGCCAGCAGCAAAGAGGAGGGGGCGCGGACTGAAGCTTTCTTT. It yields the protein CASSKEEGARTEAFF.

The CDR3 protein is CAWSFTGVGSPLHF. The CDR3 nucleotides read TGTGCCTGGAGTTTTACAGGGGTGGGTTCACCCCTCCACTTT. The chain has TRBV30 and TRBJ1-6; 7 bases are a match to TRBD1. The V segment lost 2 bases and the J segment 9 bases; nucleotides outside the gene matches: 7. The CDR3 sequence is 14 residues long. Germline V CDR1 and CDR2: GTSNPN, SVGIG (reference sequence).

The chain couples TRBV30 to TRBJ1-3, with D perhaps TRBD1 (6 bases). Trimming left V 2 bases short and J 0 bases short, with 14 bases between. From germline, CDR1 is GTSNPN and CDR2 SVGIG (reference sequence). The length of the CDR3 is 16 residues. In nucleotides, the CDR3 is TGTGCCTGGAGTAAGGGGATCAGGGGCTCTGGAAACACCATATATTTT. Translated, it gives CAWSKGIRGSGNTIYF.

The V gene is TRBV2, the J gene TRBJ2-3; 9 bases match TRBD2. The CDR3 has 14 residues. Germline V gives CDR1 SNHLY, CDR2 FYNNEI. The ends lost 7 bases at V and 8 bases at J; junction bases unmatched: 10. This CDR3 is CASMGGGGTGTQYF. Here the CDR3 DNA reads TGTGCCAGCATGGGCGGGGGGGGCACGGGTACGCAGTATTTT.

This chain links TRBV2 with TRBJ2-5; a possible D gene is TRBD1 (5 bases). The CDR3 length is 13 residues. Germline V gene sequence: CDR1 SNHLY, CDR2 FYNNEI. Deletions cut 7 bases from V and 5 bases from J, with 14 bases between. The CDR3 DNA is TGTGCCAGCAATAGGGGATATAGGGAGACCCAGTACTTC. Translation gives CASNRGYRETQYF.

The rearrangement joins TRBV30 to TRBJ2-1; 7 nucleotides agree with TRBD1. This CDR3 has 13 residues. V trimming: 1 base; J trimming: 3 bases; junction bases outside the gene matches: 0. CDR1 GTSNPN and CDR2 SVGIG come from the germline V gene (reference sequence). The chain's CDR3 is CAWSGDSYNEQFF. For the CDR3, the DNA is TGTGCCTGGAGTGGGGACAGCTACAATGAGCAGTTCTTC.

The rearrangement uses TRBV19 and TRBJ1-5; maybe TRBD1 (5 bases). The CDR3 contains 14 residues. V dropped 4 bases and J dropped 4 bases, with 11 bases sitting between them. Germline V lookup: CDR1 LNHDA, CDR2 SQIVND (reference sequence). CDR3: CASSSQGYNQPQHF. The CDR3 DNA is TGTGCCAGTAGTAGTCAGGGTTATAATCAGCCCCAGCATTTT.

There are a few counts of this clone. The genes are TRBV2 and TRBJ1-2; the match to TRBD1 covers 7 bases. Per germline, CDR1 SNHLY and CDR2 FYNNEI. This CDR3 contains 12 residues. Trimming removed 2 bases from V and 9 bases from J; junction bases left unmatched: 3. This chain's CDR3 is CASSEQGVRYTF. DNA for the CDR3: TGTGCCAGCAGTGAACAGGGGGTGCGCTACACCTTC.

This clone appeared once. The gene calls are TRBV14 and TRBJ2-7; TRBD1 matches 8 bases. V trimming: 2 bases; J trimming: 5 bases; junction bases outside the gene matches: 2. This CDR3 is built from 13 residues. Per germline, CDR1 SGHDN and CDR2 FVKESK. CDR3: CASSQLRGHEQYF. The CDR3 DNA reads as TGTGCCAGCAGCCAACTCAGGGGGCACGAGCAGTACTTC.

The chain uses TRBV27 and TRBJ1-5; no reliable D call. Germline CDR1 and CDR2: MNHEY and SMNVEV (reference sequence). CDR3 length: 13 amino acids. V dropped 2 bases and J dropped 6 bases, with 8 bases sitting between them. CDR3 sequence (DNA): TGTGCCAGCAGTTTAAAGTTCGGTCAGCCCCAGCATTTT. It codes for CASSLKFGQPQHF.

The rearrangement links TRBV4-1 to TRBJ2-7; D perhaps matches TRBD1 (5 bases). The length of the CDR3 is 15 residues. V was trimmed by 4 bases and J by 4 bases, leaving 17 bases between them. Germline loops: CDR1 MGHRA, CDR2 YSYEKL. The CDR3 DNA is TGCGCCAGCAGCCTTATCGGCACAGGTATTTACGAGCAGTACTTC. Amino acid sequence: CASSLIGTGIYEQYF.

The CDR3 DNA reads TGCGCCAGCAGCCAATTAGCTAGGGGGGGCTCATTGAACACCGGGGAGCTGTTTTTT. This gives the protein CASSQLARGGSLNTGELFF. The chain joins TRBV4-1 to TRBJ2-2, with D maybe TRBD2 (7 bases). Trimming left V 2 bases short and J 1 base short, with 20 bases between. Germline V CDR1 and CDR2: MGHRA, YSYEKL. The CDR3 extends over 19 amino acids.

The chain recombines TRBV7-9 with TRBJ2-3; 12 nucleotides match TRBD2. With V trimmed by 5 bases and J by 1 base, 4 bases remained unmatched. The germline V gene has CDR1 SEHNR and CDR2 FQNEAQ (reference sequence). This CDR3 is built from 16 residues. CDR3 sequence: CASSRLAGDGTDTQYF. As DNA, the CDR3 is TGTGCCAGCAGCCGACTAGCGGGGGATGGCACAGATACGCAGTATTTT.

The chain recombines TRBV7-2 with TRBJ1-3; no firm D call. The CDR3 is 15 residues long. V dropped 5 bases and J dropped 0 bases, with 11 bases sitting between them. Looked up from germline, CDR1 is SGHTA and CDR2 is FQGNSA. CDR3 protein: CASSLGSSSGNTIYF. CDR3 in DNA: TGTGCCAGCAGCCTAGGGTCCAGCTCTGGAAACACCATATATTTT.

The gene calls are TRBV30 and TRBJ1-2; 8 positions agree with TRBD1. CDR3 size: 13 residues. V was clipped by 3 bases and J by 5 bases; unmatched bases: 5. Germline CDR1 reads GTSNPN; CDR2 reads SVGIG (reference sequence). CDR3 coding DNA: TGTGCCTGGAGCCAGGGACAGGCATATGGCTACACCTTC. It yields the protein CAWSQGQAYGYTF.

The J gene is TRBJ2-3, the V gene TRBV23-1; 7 bases are shared with TRBD1. TRBV23-1 is known as an ORF, though its function is uncertain. The CDR3 spans 13 residues. V gave up 6 bases and J gave up 8 bases; unmatched junction bases: 8. The CDR3 loop is CASSHRGRGTQYF. The CDR3 bases are TGCGCCAGCAGCCACAGGGGCCGGGGTACGCAGTATTTT.

The chain joins TRBV5-1 to TRBJ2-6; 12 bases align to TRBD1. This CDR3 is 19 amino acids long. CDR1 is SGHRS and CDR2 is YFSETQ in the germline V gene. Germline trimming cut 0 bases from V and 4 bases from J; bases unmatched to any gene: 8. CDR3 region: CASSLGPGQGAVGANVLTF. Written as DNA, the CDR3 is TGCGCCAGCAGCTTGGGCCCGGGACAGGGGGCGGTAGGGGCCAACGTCCTGACTTTC.

The count of this clone is one. This chain connects TRBV27 to TRBJ2-7; a possible D gene is TRBD2 (6 bases). Germline loops: CDR1 MNHEY, CDR2 SMNVEV (reference sequence). The CDR3 contains 14 residues. The V end was cut by 5 bases, the J end by 0 bases, with 11 bases between. The DNA of the CDR3 is TGTGCCAGCAGTGGTAGCGGACCCTCCTACGAGCAGTACTTC. The encoded protein is CASSGSGPSYEQYF.

The CDR3 reads CASSLGDRGHYGYTF. For the CDR3, the DNA is TGCGCCAGCAGCTTGGGGGACAGGGGCCACTATGGCTACACCTTC. V usage is TRBV5-1 and J usage is TRBJ1-2, with 10 bases that match TRBD1. Losses at the gene ends were 0 bases for V and 3 bases for J; bases not matched to a gene: 2. Germline CDR1 SGHRS, CDR2 YFSETQ. CDR3 length: 15 amino acids.

This clone was seen only a few times. This chain connects TRBV7-2 to TRBJ2-2; TRBD1 matches at 7 bases. V trimming: 1 base; J trimming: 5 bases; junction bases outside the gene matches: 10. CDR3 size: 17 residues. Germline CDR1 and CDR2: SGHTA and FQGNSA. The CDR3 DNA reads as TGTGCCAGCAGCTTAGTAGACCCCGCAGGGGGTACCGGGGAGCTGTTTTTT. It specifies CASSLVDPAGGTGELFF.

The rearrangement joins TRBV5-6 to TRBJ2-4; no clear D gene. The CDR3 covers 13 residues. The V and J ends lost 3 bases and 1 base respectively, with 5 bases between them. Germline CDR1 and CDR2: SGHDT and YYEEEE. This CDR3 reads CASSSVAKNIQYF. DNA of the CDR3: TGTGCCAGCAGCTCAGTGGCCAAAAACATTCAGTACTTC.

The chain has TRBV6-5 and TRBJ1-1, with no clear D. CDR1 MNHEY and CDR2 SVGAGI come from the germline V gene. Trimming took 8 bases from V and 2 from J, leaving 12 bases between them. This CDR3 spans 13 amino acids. CDR3 amino acids: CASLHALNTEAFF. In DNA, the CDR3 is TGTGCCAGCTTACATGCTCTTAACACTGAAGCTTTCTTT.

The rearrangement uses TRBV5-1 and TRBJ2-7; 11 bases line up with TRBD1. Germline V gene lookup returns CDR1 SGHRS and CDR2 YFSETQ. The CDR3 is 13 residues long. J was trimmed by 7 bases and V by 7 bases; bases with no gene match: 7. CDR3 residues: CASGTDRGLEQYF. CDR3 nucleotides: TGCGCCAGCGGAACGGACAGGGGGCTAGAGCAGTACTTC. Complete variable domain (other parts from reference TRBV5-1 and TRBJ2-7): KAGVTQTPRYLIKTRGQQVTLSCSPISGHRSVSWYQQTPGQGLQFLFEYFSETQRNKGNFPGRFSGRQFSNSRSEMNVSTLELGDSALYLCASGTDRGLEQYFGPGTRLTVT.

The chain uses TRBV27 and TRBJ2-1; 9 bases align to TRBD1. The CDR3 extends over 15 amino acids. The ends lost 6 bases at V and 9 bases at J; junction bases unmatched: 12. Germline V lookup: CDR1 MNHEY, CDR2 SMNVEV (reference sequence). CDR3 amino acids: CASSPDRGKGGEQFF. CDR3 DNA: TGTGCCAGCAGCCCCGACAGGGGGAAGGGGGGTGAGCAGTTCTTC.

The J gene is TRBJ2-1, the V gene TRBV27; D gene uncertain. Germline CDR1 MNHEY, CDR2 SMNVEV (reference sequence). V was shortened by 6 bases and J by 2 bases, with 14 bases between the two germline ends. There are 15 residues in the CDR3. In nucleotides, the CDR3 is TGTGCCAGCAGACTCCCTGACTCTGCCTACAATGAGCAGTTCTTC. The encoded protein is CASRLPDSAYNEQFF.

The J gene is TRBJ2-5, the V gene TRBV5-1, with 16 bases aligning to TRBD2. V shed 0 bases, J shed 5 bases, and the junction held 7 bases outside the gene matches. In germline, CDR1 is SGHRS, CDR2 YFSETQ. The CDR3 loop spans 18 amino acids. The DNA of the CDR3 is TGCGCCAGCAGCTTGGCCGCGGGACTAGCGGGAGGGGGTGAGACCCAGTACTTC. Translation: CASSLAAGLAGGGETQYF.

This chain uses TRBV14 with TRBJ2-1, with TRBD2 matching over 8 bases. Trimming took 0 bases from V and 7 from J; bases not matched to a gene: 5. Germline V lookup: CDR1 SGHDN, CDR2 FVKESK. This CDR3 is built from 15 residues. The CDR3 nucleotides read TGTGCCAGCAGCCAAGAAAGGACTAGCAGGAATGAGCAGTTCTTC. Encoded protein: CASSQERTSRNEQFF.